This entry features one T cell receptor (beta chain) sequence. What it binds is not known. Sequencing used immunoSEQ multiplex PCR; TCRdb keeps in-frame clones, though not all of them. The table records roughly 16,000 clones, over 80% of them present only once. These data come from a study of somatic mutations in cytotoxic T cells in rheumatoid arthritis. Study context: After diagnosis, patient blood (around 30 ml EDTA) was drawn right away, before any treatment was given. Flow sorting of some V beta antibody-stained T cells reached nearly 100% purity, with V beta1+ cells also TCRB-sequenced. Study-wide results and limits: Adjustment for multiple comparisons was not applied to the slight TRBV07 underrepresentation observed in rheumatoid arthritis patients. In rheumatoid arthritis patients, unlike healthy controls, CD8+ clonality rose with age.

The CDR3 runs 15 residues. The ends were cut back, 6 bases at V and 5 bases at J, with 14 bases in the middle. Per germline, CDR1 SNHLY and CDR2 FYNNEI. The TCR comes from an adult with rheumatoid arthritis. The sequencing sample was made of CD8+ T cells sorted from blood. This chain links TRBV2 with TRBJ1-6; D gene ambiguous. The CDR3 nucleotides read TGTGCCAGCAGAATGCCGCGGCCCCATAATTCACCCCTCCACTTT. This gives the protein CASRMPRPHNSPLHF.